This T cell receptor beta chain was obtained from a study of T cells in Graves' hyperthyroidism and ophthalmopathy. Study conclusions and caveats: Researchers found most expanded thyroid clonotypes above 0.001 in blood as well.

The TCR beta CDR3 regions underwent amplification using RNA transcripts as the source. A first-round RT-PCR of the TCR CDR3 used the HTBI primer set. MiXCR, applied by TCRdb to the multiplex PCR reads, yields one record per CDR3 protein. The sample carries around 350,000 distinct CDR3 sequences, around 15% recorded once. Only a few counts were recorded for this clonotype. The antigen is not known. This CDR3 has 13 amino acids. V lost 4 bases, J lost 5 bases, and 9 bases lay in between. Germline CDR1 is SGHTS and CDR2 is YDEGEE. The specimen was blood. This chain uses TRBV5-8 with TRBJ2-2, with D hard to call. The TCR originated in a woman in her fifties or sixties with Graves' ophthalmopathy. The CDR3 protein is CASSLYLTGELFF. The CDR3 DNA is TGTGCCAGCAGCCTGTATTTAACCGGGGAGCTGTTTTTT.